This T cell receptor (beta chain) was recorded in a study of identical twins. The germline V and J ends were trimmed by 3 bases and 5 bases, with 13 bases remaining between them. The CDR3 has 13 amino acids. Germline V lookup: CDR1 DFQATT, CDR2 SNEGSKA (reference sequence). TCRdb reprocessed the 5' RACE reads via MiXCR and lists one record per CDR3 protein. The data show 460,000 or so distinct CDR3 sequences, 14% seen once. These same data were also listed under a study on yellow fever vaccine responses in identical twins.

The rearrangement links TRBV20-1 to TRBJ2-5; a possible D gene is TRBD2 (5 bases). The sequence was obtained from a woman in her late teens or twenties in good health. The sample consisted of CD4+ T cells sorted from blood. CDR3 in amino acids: CSASRASRETQYF. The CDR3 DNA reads TGCAGTGCTAGTCGGGCTAGCCGGGAGACCCAGTACTTC.